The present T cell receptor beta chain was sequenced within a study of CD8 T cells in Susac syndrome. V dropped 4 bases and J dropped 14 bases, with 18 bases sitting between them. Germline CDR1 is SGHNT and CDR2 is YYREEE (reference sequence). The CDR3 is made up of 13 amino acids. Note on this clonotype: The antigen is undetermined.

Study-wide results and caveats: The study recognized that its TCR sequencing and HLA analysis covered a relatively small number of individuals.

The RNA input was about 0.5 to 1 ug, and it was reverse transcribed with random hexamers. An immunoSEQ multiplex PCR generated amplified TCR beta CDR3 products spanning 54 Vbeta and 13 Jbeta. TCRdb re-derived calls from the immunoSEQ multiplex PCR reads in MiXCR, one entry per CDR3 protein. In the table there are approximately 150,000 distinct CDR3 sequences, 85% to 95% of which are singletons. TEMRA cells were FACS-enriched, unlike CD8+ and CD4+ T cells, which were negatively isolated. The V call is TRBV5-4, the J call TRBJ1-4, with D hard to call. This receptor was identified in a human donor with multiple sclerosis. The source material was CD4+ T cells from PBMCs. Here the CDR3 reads CASSLGPTKRLFF. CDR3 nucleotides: TGTGCCAGCAGCCTCGGTCCTACCAAGCGGCTGTTTTTT.